This T cell receptor (beta chain) was sequenced for a study of cytomegalovirus exposure and HLA in healthy donors. General study findings and limits: A list of approximately 160 TCR beta chains associated with cytomegalovirus was given.

The CDR3 totals 15 residues. V lost 3 bases and J lost 9; bases outside the gene matches: 10. Germline V gives CDR1 LNHDA, CDR2 SQIVND (reference sequence). About this clone itself: No antigen is known for it.

TCRdb's table, derived via immunoSEQ multiplex PCR, lists solely in-frame clones and lacks some. The top ten clones hold roughly 1.4% of a sample with fewer than 120,000 clones, 88% of them seen once. This chain connects TRBV19 to TRBJ2-1; 8 bases map to TRBD2. The TCR sequence derives from a woman in her 30s in good health and CMV-seropositive. The sequenced material came from PBMCs. CDR3 coding DNA: TGTGCCAGTAGTATGACTAGCGTAGAGTGGAGTGAGCAGTTCTTC. As protein: CASSMTSVEWSEQFF.